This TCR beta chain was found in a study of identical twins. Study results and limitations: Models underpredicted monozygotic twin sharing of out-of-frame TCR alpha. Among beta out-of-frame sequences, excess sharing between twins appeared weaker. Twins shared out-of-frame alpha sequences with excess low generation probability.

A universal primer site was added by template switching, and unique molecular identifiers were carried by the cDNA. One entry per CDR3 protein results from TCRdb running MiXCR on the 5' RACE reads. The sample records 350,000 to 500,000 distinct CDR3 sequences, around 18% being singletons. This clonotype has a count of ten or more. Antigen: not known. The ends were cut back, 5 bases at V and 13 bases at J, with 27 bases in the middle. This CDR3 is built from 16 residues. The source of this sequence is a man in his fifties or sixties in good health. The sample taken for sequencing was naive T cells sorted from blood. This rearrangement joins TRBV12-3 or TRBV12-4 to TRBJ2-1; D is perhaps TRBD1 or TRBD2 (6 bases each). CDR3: CASSLGGDSLSGGQFF. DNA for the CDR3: TGTGCCAGCAGTCTCGGGGGCGACAGCCTTTCTGGAGGCCAGTTCTTC.